The 3 T cell receptor beta chains given below trace back to one sample, sequenced in a study of T cell responses to AZD1222 COVID-19 vaccine. Repertoires were generated with immunoSEQ multiplex PCR, while TCRdb's copy carries only in-frame clones and drops some. The sample includes around 120,000 clones, about 93% of them seen just once. The specimen comprised peripheral blood, sampled 28 days after the second AZD1222 dose. These TCRs come from an adult who received the AZD1222 COVID-19 vaccine.

This clone was observed once. V gene TRBV7-2 combines with J gene TRBJ1-1, with no clear D. Germline V lookup: CDR1 SGHTA, CDR2 FQGNSA. Between the trimmed V and J ends, which lost 1 base and 1 base, there was a span of 7 bases. The CDR3 loop spans 14 amino acids. The CDR3 sequence: CASSLVGGNTEAFF. CDR3 DNA: TGTGCCAGCAGCTTAGTGGGTGGGAACACTGAAGCTTTCTTT. Complete variable domain (other parts from reference TRBV7-2 and TRBJ1-1): GAGVSQSPSNKVTEKGKDVELRCDPISGHTALYWYRQSLGQGLEFLIYFQGNSAPDKSGLPSDRFSAERTGGSVSTLTIQRTQQEDSAVYLCASSLVGGNTEAFFGQGTRLTVV.

This clone occurred a few times. The V call is TRBV6-5, the J call TRBJ1-4; D not certain. Per the germline V gene, CDR1 is MNHEY and CDR2 is SVGAGI. Trimming shortened V by 11 bases and J by 0 bases, and 13 bases separated the two germline ends. This CDR3 is 14 amino acids long. The CDR3, as DNA: TGTGCCGTATCGTCTCGAGCAACTAATGAAAAACTGTTTTTT. Protein sequence: CAVSSRATNEKLFF.

The rearrangement joins TRBV27 to TRBJ2-7, with D perhaps TRBD2 (5 bases). Per the germline V gene, CDR1 is MNHEY and CDR2 is SMNVEV (reference sequence). The CDR3 consists of 12 residues. The germline V and J ends were trimmed by 2 bases and 7 bases, with 9 bases remaining between them. The CDR3 loop is CASSLNGGEQYF. The DNA of the CDR3 is TGTGCCAGCAGTTTAAACGGCGGGGAGCAGTACTTC.